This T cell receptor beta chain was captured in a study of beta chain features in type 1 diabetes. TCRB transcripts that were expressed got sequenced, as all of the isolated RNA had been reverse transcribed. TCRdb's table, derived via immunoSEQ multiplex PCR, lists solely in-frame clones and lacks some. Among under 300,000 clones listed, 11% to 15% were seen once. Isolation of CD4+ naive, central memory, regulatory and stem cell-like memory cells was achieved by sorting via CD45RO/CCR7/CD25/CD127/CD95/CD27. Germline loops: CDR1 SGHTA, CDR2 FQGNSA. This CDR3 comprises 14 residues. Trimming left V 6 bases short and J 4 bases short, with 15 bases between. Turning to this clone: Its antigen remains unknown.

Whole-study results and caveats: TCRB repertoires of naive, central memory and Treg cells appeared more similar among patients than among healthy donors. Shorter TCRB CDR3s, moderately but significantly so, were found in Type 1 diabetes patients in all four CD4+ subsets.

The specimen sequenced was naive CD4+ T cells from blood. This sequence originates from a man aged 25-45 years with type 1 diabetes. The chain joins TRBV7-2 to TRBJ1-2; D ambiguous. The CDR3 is CASSLDARGYGYTF. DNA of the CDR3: TGTGCCAGCAGTTTGGACGCACGGGGCTATGGCTACACCTTC.